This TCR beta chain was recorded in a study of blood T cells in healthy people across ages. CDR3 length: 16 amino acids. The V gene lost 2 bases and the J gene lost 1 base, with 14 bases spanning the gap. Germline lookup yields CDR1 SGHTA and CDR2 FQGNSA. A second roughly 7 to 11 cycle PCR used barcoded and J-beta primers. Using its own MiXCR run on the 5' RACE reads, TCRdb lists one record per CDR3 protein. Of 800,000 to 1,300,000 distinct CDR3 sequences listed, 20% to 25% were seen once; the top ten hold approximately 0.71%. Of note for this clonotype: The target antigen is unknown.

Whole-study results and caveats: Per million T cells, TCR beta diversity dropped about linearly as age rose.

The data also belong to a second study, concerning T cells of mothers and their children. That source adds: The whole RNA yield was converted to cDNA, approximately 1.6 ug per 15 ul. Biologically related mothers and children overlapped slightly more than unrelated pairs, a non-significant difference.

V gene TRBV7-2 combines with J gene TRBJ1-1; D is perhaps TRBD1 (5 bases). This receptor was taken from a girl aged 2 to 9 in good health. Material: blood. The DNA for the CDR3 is TGTGCCAGCAGCTTAACTGCAGGGAGAGAGAACACTGAAGCTTTCTTT. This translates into CASSLTAGRENTEAFF.